The clone carrying this T cell receptor (beta chain) was counted ten times or more. Its antigen is unidentified. The V gene's germline CDR1 is MNHNY and CDR2 SVGAGI (reference sequence). V was trimmed by 7 bases and J by 4 bases, leaving 15 bases between them. The CDR3 covers 14 residues. cDNA was made from around 0.45 ug RNA using alpha and beta constant primers. Each of the alpha and beta chains got its own library through chain-specific third strand synthesis with indices. Two random hexamers, added before amplification and joined, formed each molecule's 12-nucleotide barcode. MiXCR, applied by TCRdb to the 5' RACE reads, yields one record per CDR3 protein. The sample records roughly 15,000 distinct CDR3 sequences, around 12% being singletons. The data originate from a study of HIV-infected patients and healthy controls. Study in general: In about 85% of the 16 patients, CD4 counts climbed slightly after three months but remained subnormal.

Follow-up blood was drawn about 14 weeks, roughly three months, after antiretroviral therapy began. All unsorted peripheral T cells were captured because whole blood was used without fractionation. Points from the study as a whole: In healthy controls, MAIT alpha CDR3s were common; in HIV+ repertoires, severely depleted.

J is TRBJ2-3 and V is TRBV6-6, with D maybe TRBD2 (7 bases). This TCR derives from an adult with HIV infection. The donor label of this sample is uncertain. The sequencing here drew on blood, taken during antiretroviral therapy. CDR3 region: CASTRGGQADTQYF. CDR3 nucleotide sequence: TGTGCCAGCACGAGGGGGGGGCAGGCAGATACGCAGTATTTT.